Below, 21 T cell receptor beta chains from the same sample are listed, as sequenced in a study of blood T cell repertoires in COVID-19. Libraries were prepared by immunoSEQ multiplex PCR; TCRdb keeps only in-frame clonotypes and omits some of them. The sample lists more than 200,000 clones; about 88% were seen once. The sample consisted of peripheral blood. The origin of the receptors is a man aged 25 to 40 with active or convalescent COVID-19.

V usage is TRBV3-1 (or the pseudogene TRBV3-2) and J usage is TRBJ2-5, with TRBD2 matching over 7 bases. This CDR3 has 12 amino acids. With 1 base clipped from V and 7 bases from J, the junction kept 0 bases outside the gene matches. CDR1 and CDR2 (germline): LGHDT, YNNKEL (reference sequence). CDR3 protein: CASSQGGGTQYF. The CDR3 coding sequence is TGTGCCAGCAGCCAAGGCGGGGGGACCCAGTACTTC.

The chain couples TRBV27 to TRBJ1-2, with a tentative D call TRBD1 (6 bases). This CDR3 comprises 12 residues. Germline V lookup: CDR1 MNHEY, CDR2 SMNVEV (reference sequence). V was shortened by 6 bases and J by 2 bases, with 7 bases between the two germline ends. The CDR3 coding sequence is TGTGCCAGCAGACAGGGAAACTATGGCTACACCTTC. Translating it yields CASRQGNYGYTF.

CDR3 region: CASSETGAYRGEQFF. CDR3 coding DNA: TGTGCCAGCAGCGAGACAGGGGCTTACAGAGGTGAGCAGTTCTTC. The J gene is TRBJ2-1, the V gene TRBV11-2; TRBD1 matches at 8 bases. The CDR3 totals 15 residues. The ends lost 5 bases at V and 9 bases at J; junction bases unmatched: 12. Germline CDR1 SGHAT, CDR2 FQNNGV.

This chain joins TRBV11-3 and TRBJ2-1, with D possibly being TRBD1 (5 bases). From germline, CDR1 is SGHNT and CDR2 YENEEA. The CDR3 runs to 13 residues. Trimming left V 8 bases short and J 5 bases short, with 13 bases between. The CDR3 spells CASAWGPNNEQFF. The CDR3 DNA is TGTGCCAGCGCGTGGGGCCCAAACAATGAGCAGTTCTTC.

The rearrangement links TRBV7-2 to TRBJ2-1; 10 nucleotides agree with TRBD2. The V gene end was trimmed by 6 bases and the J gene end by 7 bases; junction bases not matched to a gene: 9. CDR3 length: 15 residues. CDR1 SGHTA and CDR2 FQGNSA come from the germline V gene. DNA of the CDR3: TGTGCCAGCAGACTCGCTAGCGGGGGCTTTAATGAGCAGTTCTTC. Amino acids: CASRLASGGFNEQFF.

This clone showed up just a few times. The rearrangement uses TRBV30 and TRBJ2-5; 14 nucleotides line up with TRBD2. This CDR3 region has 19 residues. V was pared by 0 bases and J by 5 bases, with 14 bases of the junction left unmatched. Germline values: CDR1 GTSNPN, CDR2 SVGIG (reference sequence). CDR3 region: CAWSVRLAGGRSPKETQYF. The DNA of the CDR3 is TGTGCCTGGAGTGTCAGACTAGCGGGGGGGCGTTCGCCCAAGGAGACCCAGTACTTC.

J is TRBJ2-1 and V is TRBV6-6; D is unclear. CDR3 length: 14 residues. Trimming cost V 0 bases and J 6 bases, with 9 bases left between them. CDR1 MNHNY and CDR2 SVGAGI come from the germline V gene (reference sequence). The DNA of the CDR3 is TGTGCCAGCAGTTACTCCAATGTGTTCAATGAGCAGTTCTTC. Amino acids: CASSYSNVFNEQFF.

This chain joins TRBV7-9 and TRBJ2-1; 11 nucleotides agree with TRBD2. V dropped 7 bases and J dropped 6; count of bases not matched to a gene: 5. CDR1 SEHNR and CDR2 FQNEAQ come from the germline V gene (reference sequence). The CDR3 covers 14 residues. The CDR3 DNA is TGTGCCAGCACACCTAGCGGGGGGCGCAATGAGCAGTTCTTC. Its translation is CASTPSGGRNEQFF.

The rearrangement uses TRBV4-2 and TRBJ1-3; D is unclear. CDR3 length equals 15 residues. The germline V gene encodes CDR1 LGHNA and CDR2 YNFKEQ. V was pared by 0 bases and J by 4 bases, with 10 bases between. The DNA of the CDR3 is TGTGCCAGCAGCCAAGATCCGGGAGAAGGAAACACCATATATTTT. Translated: CASSQDPGEGNTIYF.

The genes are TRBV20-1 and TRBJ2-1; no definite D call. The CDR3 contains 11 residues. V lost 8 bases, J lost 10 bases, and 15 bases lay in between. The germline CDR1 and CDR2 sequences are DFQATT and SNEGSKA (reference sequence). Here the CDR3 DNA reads TGCAGTACCCGACCCAGGAAAGAGCAGTTCTTC. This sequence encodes CSTRPRKEQFF.

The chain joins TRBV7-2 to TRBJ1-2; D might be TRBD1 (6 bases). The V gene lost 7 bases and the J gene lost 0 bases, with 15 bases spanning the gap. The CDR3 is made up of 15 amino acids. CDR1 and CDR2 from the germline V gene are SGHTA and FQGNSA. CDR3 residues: CASTRQALSNYGYTF. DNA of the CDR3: TGTGCCAGCACGCGACAGGCGCTATCTAACTATGGCTACACCTTC. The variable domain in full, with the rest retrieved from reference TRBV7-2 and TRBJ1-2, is GAGVSQSPSNKVTEKGKDVELRCDPISGHTALYWYRQSLGQGLEFLIYFQGNSAPDKSGLPSDRFSAERTGGSVSTLTIQRTQQEDSAVYLCASTRQALSNYGYTFGSGTRLTVV.

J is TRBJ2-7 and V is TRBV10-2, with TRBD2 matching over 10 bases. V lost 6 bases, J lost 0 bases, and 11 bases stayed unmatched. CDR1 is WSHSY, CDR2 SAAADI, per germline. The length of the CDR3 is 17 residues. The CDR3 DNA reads TGCGCCAGCAGCGTTAGCGGGGGGCCCGCCTCCTCCTACGAGCAGTACTTC. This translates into CASSVSGGPASSYEQYF.

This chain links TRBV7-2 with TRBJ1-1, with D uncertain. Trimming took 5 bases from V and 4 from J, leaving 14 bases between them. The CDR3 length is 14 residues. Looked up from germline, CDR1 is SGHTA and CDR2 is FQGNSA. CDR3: CASSPEPRGTEAFF. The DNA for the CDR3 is TGTGCCAGCAGCCCGGAGCCCCGAGGCACTGAAGCTTTCTTT.

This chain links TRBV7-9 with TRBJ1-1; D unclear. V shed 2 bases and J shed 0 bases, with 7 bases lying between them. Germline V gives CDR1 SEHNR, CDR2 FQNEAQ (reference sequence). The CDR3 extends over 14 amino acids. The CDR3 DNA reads TGTGCCAGCAGCTTACCCAGTTTGAACACTGAAGCTTTCTTT. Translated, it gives CASSLPSLNTEAFF.

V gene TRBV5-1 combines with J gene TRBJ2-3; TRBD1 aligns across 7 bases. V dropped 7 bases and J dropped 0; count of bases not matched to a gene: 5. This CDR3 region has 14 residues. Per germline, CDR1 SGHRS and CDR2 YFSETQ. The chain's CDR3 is CASRLGQSTDTQYF. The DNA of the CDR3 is TGCGCCAGCCGCCTGGGACAGAGCACAGATACGCAGTATTTT.

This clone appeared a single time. The CDR3 region has the DNA TGCGCCAGCACCCAAGGCCGGGGGACGAACACAGATACGCAGTATTTT. It translates to CASTQGRGTNTDTQYF. The V gene is TRBV5-1, the J gene TRBJ2-3; TRBD2 is a possible D gene (6 bases). Trimming removed 6 bases from V and 2 bases from J, with 19 bases in between. The CDR3 totals 16 residues. CDR1 and CDR2 from the germline V gene are SGHRS and YFSETQ. The full variable domain, in which reference TRBV5-1 and TRBJ2-3 provide the parts outside the CDR3, is KAGVTQTPRYLIKTRGQQVTLSCSPISGHRSVSWYQQTPGQGLQFLFEYFSETQRNKGNFPGRFSGRQFSNSRSEMNVSTLELGDSALYLCASTQGRGTNTDTQYFGPGTRLTVL.

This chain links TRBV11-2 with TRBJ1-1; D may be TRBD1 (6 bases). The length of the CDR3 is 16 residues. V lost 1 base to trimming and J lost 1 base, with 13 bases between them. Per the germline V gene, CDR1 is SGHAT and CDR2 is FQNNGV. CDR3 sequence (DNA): TGTGCCAGCAGCTTAGGGCAGGGGACTAGGAACACTGAAGCTTTCTTT. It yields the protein CASSLGQGTRNTEAFF.

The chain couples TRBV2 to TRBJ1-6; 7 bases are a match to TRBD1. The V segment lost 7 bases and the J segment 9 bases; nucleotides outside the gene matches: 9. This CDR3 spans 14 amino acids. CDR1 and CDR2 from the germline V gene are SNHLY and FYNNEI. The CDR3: CASNRGQSTSPLHF. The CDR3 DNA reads TGTGCCAGCAATCGGGGACAGTCAACTTCACCCCTCCACTTT.

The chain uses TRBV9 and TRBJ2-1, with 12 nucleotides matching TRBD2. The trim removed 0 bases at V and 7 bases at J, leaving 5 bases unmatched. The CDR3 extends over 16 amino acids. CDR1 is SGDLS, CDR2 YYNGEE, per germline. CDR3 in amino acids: CASSVAGGTSGNEQFF. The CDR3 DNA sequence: TGTGCCAGCAGCGTAGCAGGAGGGACTAGCGGGAATGAGCAGTTCTTC.

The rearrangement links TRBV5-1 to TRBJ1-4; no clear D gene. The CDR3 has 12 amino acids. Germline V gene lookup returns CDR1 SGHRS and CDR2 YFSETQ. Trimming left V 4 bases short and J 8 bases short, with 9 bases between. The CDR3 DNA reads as TGCGCCAGCAGCGAGACACAGGAAAAACTGTTTTTT. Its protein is CASSETQEKLFF. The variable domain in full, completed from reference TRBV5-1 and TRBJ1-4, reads KAGVTQTPRYLIKTRGQQVTLSCSPISGHRSVSWYQQTPGQGLQFLFEYFSETQRNKGNFPGRFSGRQFSNSRSEMNVSTLELGDSALYLCASSETQEKLFFGSGTQLSVL.

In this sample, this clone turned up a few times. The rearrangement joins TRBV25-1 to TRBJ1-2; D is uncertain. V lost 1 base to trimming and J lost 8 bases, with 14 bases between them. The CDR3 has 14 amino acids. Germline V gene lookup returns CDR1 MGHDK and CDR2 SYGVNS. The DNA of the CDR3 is TGTGCCAGCAGTGAATTTTGGGGTTCGGGAGGCTACACCTTC. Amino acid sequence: CASSEFWGSGGYTF.